This T cell receptor (beta chain) came from a study of identical twins. This clonotype came up a few times. Per the germline V gene, CDR1 is DFQATT and CDR2 is SNEGSKA (reference sequence). The CDR3 extends over 15 amino acids. The V and J ends lost 0 bases and 0 bases respectively, with 11 bases between them. TCRdb re-derived calls from the 5' RACE reads in MiXCR, one entry per CDR3 protein. In the table there are about 920,000 distinct CDR3 sequences, roughly 12% of which are singletons. These data also featured in a second study, about yellow fever vaccine responses in identical twins.

The sample consisted of PBMCs. The origin of this receptor is a young woman in good health. The chain carries TRBV20-1 and TRBJ2-5; D is uncertain. This chain's CDR3 is CSARDTLEYQETQYF. The DNA of the CDR3 is TGCAGTGCTAGAGATACCCTGGAGTACCAAGAGACCCAGTACTTC.